These 15 T cell receptor beta chains came from one sample sequenced in a study of OX40 agonist ivuxolimab in advanced cancers. The data were produced by immunoSEQ multiplex PCR, yet TCRdb's version contains in-frame clones alone and is incomplete. The sample carries 35,000 to 50,000 clones, 88% recorded once. Sequenced material: CD4+ or CD8+ T cells sorted from blood, taken in a trial of the OX40 agonist ivuxolimab. The source of these receptors is an adult with an advanced solid tumor such as melanoma, head and neck, liver or kidney cancer.

The table lists this clone with a few counts. The rearrangement uses TRBV7-8 and TRBJ1-2; D is possibly TRBD1 (5 bases). V was trimmed by 2 bases and J by 7 bases, leaving 17 bases between them. Germline CDR1 reads SGHVS; CDR2 reads FQNEAQ. The CDR3 runs to 15 residues. The CDR3 DNA follows: TGTGCCAGCAGCTTACTAAAAGGACAAAGGACTGGCTACACCTTC. Translated: CASSLLKGQRTGYTF.

The V call is TRBV27, the J call TRBJ2-7; TRBD2 agrees at 7 bases. The ends lost 1 base at V and 0 bases at J; junction bases unmatched: 3. This CDR3 is built from 15 residues. Germline assignment: CDR1 MNHEY and CDR2 SMNVEV (reference sequence). The CDR3 spells CASSLLGGSSYEQYF. The DNA for the CDR3 is TGTGCCAGCAGTTTATTGGGGGGGAGCTCCTACGAGCAGTACTTC.

CDR3 in DNA: TGTGCCAGCAGCACTAGGAGGGGCAGGGTCTCCTACGAGCAGTACTTC. Its translation: CASSTRRGRVSYEQYF. The chain is built from TRBV5-4 and TRBJ2-7; possibly TRBD2 for D (6 bases). Trimming removed 4 bases at V and 0 bases at J, with 17 bases between. Looked up from germline, CDR1 is SGHNT and CDR2 is YYREEE (reference sequence). CDR3 length equals 16 residues.

CDR3 region: CASSLSMASGYQETQYF. The CDR3 DNA sequence: TGTGCCAGCAGCTTATCTATGGCTAGCGGATACCAAGAGACCCAGTACTTC. This chain joins TRBV11-2 and TRBJ2-5; 7 bases align to TRBD2. The CDR3 length is 17 residues. The junction had 9 bases not matched to a gene; V was cut back by 2 bases and J by 0 bases. The germline gives CDR1 SGHAT, CDR2 FQNNGV.

The chain carries TRBV7-9 and TRBJ1-6; the D gene is possibly TRBD1 (6 bases). CDR1 and CDR2 (germline): SEHNR, FQNEAQ (reference sequence). This CDR3 spans 15 amino acids. Trimming left V 5 bases short and J 7 bases short, with 15 bases between. In DNA form, the CDR3 reads TGTGCCAGCAGCCCGGGGGCGTATCAGAATTCACCCCTCCACTTT. This translates into CASSPGAYQNSPLHF.

The chain combines TRBV7-9 with TRBJ2-2; D is undetermined. Trimming left V 4 bases short and J 1 base short, with 7 bases between. Germline V CDR1 and CDR2: SEHNR, FQNEAQ (reference sequence). The CDR3 sequence is 14 residues long. CDR3 region: CASSSQRNTGELFF. DNA for the CDR3: TGTGCCAGCAGCTCACAGAGGAACACCGGGGAGCTGTTTTTT. Looking up the rest from reference TRBV7-9 and TRBJ2-2 gives the full variable domain: DTGVSQNPRHKITKRGQNVTFRCDPISEHNRLYWYRQTLGQGPEFLTYFQNEAQLEKSRLLSDRFSAERPKGSFSTLEIQRTEQGDSAMYLCASSSQRNTGELFFGEGSRLTVL.

The CDR3 sequence: CASSYALAGVADTQYF. The CDR3 DNA follows: TGTGCCAGCAGTTACGCCCTAGCGGGAGTCGCAGATACGCAGTATTTT. The J gene is TRBJ2-3, the V gene TRBV6-5; TRBD2 aligns across 10 bases. Germline CDR1 reads MNHEY; CDR2 reads SVGAGI. V was clipped by 2 bases and J by 4 bases; unmatched bases: 6. This CDR3 spans 16 amino acids.

The chain uses TRBV5-1 and TRBJ1-1; the D is unclear. The germline V and J ends were trimmed by 1 base and 1 base, with 8 bases remaining between them. The length of the CDR3 is 14 residues. CDR1 SGHRS and CDR2 YFSETQ come from the germline V gene. CDR3 coding DNA: TGCGCCAGCAGCTTGCCGACGGGGAACACTGAAGCTTTCTTT. It specifies CASSLPTGNTEAFF.

V is TRBV19 and J is TRBJ1-6; possibly TRBD1 for D (5 bases). The CDR3 has 14 amino acids. CDR1 and CDR2 from the germline V gene are LNHDA and SQIVND (reference sequence). V was shortened by 6 bases and J by 6 bases, with 12 bases between the two germline ends. CDR3 sequence reads: CASRIRDSNSPLHF. Written as DNA, the CDR3 is TGTGCCAGTAGGATCCGGGACTCTAATTCACCCCTCCACTTT. Together with reference TRBV19 and TRBJ1-6, the CDR3 gives the full variable domain: DGGITQSPKYLFRKEGQNVTLSCEQNLNHDAMYWYRQDPGQGLRLIYYSQIVNDFQKGDIAEGYSVSREKKESFPLTVTSAQKNPTAFYLCASRIRDSNSPLHFGNGTRLTVT.

This chain uses TRBV4-1 with TRBJ1-5, with 7 bases fitting TRBD1. This CDR3 has 17 residues. V shed 0 bases, J shed 5 bases, and the junction held 10 bases outside the gene matches. Looked up from germline, CDR1 is MGHRA and CDR2 is YSYEKL. Written as DNA, the CDR3 is TGCGCCAGCAGCCAAGATACTCGGGACAGAGGGGATCAGCCCCAGCATTTT. It encodes CASSQDTRDRGDQPQHF.

The chain combines TRBV7-3 with TRBJ2-2, with 8 positions matching TRBD1. The CDR3 contains 14 residues. J gave up 5 bases and V 5 bases, and 4 bases lay outside the gene matches. CDR1 SGHTA and CDR2 FQGTGA come from the germline V gene. CDR3 residues: CASSPTGGTGELFF. The CDR3 coding sequence is TGTGCCAGCAGCCCCACAGGGGGGACCGGGGAGCTGTTTTTT. The whole variable domain, remainder taken from reference TRBV7-3 and TRBJ2-2, is GAGVSQTPSNKVTEKGKYVELRCDPISGHTALYWYRQSLGQGPEFLIYFQGTGAADDSGLPNDRFFAVRPEGSVSTLKIQRTERGDSAVYLCASSPTGGTGELFFGEGSRLTVL.

The count of this clone is one. The V gene is TRBV7-2, the J gene TRBJ2-2; the D gene is possibly TRBD2 (6 bases). The V gene lost 0 bases and the J gene lost 2 bases, with 7 bases spanning the gap. The CDR3 covers 15 residues. Germline V gene data show CDR1 as SGHTA and CDR2 as FQGNSA. CDR3 protein: CASSLAGGNTGELFF. The DNA for the CDR3 is TGTGCCAGCAGCTTAGCGGGAGGCAACACCGGGGAGCTGTTTTTT.

This chain uses TRBV9 with TRBJ2-7; D may be TRBD1 (6 bases). With 1 base removed from V and 4 bases from J, the gap between germline ends came to 15 bases. CDR3 size: 15 residues. Per germline, CDR1 SGDLS and CDR2 YYNGEE. The CDR3 DNA is TGTGCCAGCAGCGTACAGGGGACCTCTTATTACGAGCAGTACTTC. Its translation is CASSVQGTSYYEQYF. The full variable domain, its missing parts supplied by reference TRBV9 and TRBJ2-7, is DSGVTQTPKHLITATGQRVTLRCSPRSGDLSVYWYQQSLDQGLQFLIQYYNGEERAKGNILERFSAQQFPDLHSELNLSSLELGDSALYFCASSVQGTSYYEQYFGPGTRLTVT.

The V call is TRBV30, the J call TRBJ2-1; D possibly corresponds to TRBD2 (6 bases). Germline V gene sequence: CDR1 GTSNPN, CDR2 SVGIG (reference sequence). This CDR3 has 13 residues. V was trimmed by 0 bases and J by 8 bases, leaving 11 bases between them. The CDR3 nucleotides read TGTGCCTGGAGTGTAGGTTGGGAGGATGAGCAGTTCTTC. This sequence encodes CAWSVGWEDEQFF.

This chain joins TRBV25-1 and TRBJ1-4; D gene unclear. Trimming left V 5 bases short and J 5 bases short, with 6 bases between. This CDR3 has 12 residues. The germline V gene has CDR1 MGHDK and CDR2 SYGVNS. In DNA form, the CDR3 reads TGTGCCAGCAGTTTGGGAAATGAAAAACTGTTTTTT. Protein product: CASSLGNEKLFF.